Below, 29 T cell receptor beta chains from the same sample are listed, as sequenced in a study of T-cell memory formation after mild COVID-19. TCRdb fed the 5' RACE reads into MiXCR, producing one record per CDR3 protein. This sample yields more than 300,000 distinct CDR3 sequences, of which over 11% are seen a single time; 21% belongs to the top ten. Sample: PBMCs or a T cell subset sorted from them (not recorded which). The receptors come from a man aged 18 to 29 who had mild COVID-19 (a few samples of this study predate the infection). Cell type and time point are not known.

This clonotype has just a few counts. CDR3 loop: CASSLRGQDYGYTF. For the CDR3, the DNA is TGCGCCAGCAGCTTGCGGGGACAGGACTATGGCTACACCTTC. The chain couples TRBV5-1 to TRBJ1-2; TRBD1 aligns across 8 bases. The V gene's germline CDR1 is SGHRS and CDR2 YFSETQ. The junction had 2 bases not matched to a gene; V was cut back by 1 base and J by 3 bases. This CDR3 region has 14 residues.

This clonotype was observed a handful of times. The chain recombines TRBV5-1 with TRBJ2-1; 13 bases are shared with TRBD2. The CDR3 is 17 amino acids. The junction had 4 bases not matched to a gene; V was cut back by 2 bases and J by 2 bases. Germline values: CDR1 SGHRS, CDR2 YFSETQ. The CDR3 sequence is CASSLPGTSGTYNEQFF. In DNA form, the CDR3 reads TGCGCCAGCAGCTTACCCGGGACTAGCGGGACCTACAATGAGCAGTTCTTC.

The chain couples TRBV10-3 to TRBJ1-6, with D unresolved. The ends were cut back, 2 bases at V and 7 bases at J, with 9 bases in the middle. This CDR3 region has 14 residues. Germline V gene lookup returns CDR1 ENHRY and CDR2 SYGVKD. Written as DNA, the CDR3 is TGTGCCATCAGTGAGGTCGAATGGAATTCACCCCTCCACTTT. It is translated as CAISEVEWNSPLHF.

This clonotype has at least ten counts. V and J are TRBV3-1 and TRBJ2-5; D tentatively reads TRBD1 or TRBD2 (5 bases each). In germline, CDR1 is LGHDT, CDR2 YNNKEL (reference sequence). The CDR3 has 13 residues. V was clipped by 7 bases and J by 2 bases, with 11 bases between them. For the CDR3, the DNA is TGTGCCAGCACCCTCGGGGCTCAAGAGACCCAGTACTTC. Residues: CASTLGAQETQYF.

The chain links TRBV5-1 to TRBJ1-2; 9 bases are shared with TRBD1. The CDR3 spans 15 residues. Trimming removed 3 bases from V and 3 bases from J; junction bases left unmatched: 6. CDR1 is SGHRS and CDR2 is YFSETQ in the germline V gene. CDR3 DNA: TGCGCCAGCAGCTATCAACAGGGGGCGGACTATGGCTACACCTTC. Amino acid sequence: CASSYQQGADYGYTF.

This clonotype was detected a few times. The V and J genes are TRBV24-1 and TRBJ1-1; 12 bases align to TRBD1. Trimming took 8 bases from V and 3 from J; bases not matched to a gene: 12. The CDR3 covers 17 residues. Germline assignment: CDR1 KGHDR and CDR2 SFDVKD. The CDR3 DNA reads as TGTGCCACCAAACCCCGGGACAGGGGGCAGGGGGACACTGAAGCTTTCTTT. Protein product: CATKPRDRGQGDTEAFF.

CDR3 sequence: CASSGEVYTDTQYF. The DNA of the CDR3 is TGTGCCAGCAGTGGAGAGGTGTACACAGATACGCAGTATTTT. V and J are TRBV2 and TRBJ2-3, with D hard to call. In germline, CDR1 is SNHLY, CDR2 FYNNEI. With 4 bases removed from V and 2 bases from J, the gap between germline ends came to 10 bases. CDR3 length: 14 amino acids. Supplemented by reference TRBV2 and TRBJ2-3, the full variable domain reads EPEVTQTPSHQVTQMGQEVILRCVPISNHLYFYWYRQILGQKVEFLVSFYNNEISEKSEIFDDQFSVERPDGSNFTLKIRSTKLEDSAMYFCASSGEVYTDTQYFGPGTRLTVL.

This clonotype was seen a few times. The CDR3 reads CASSLPAGAYGYTF. The CDR3 DNA reads as TGTGCCAGCAGCCTCCCCGCGGGTGCCTATGGCTACACCTTC. The gene calls are TRBV6-2 or TRBV6-3 and TRBJ1-2; D unclear. Trimming pared 6 bases from V and 4 bases from J, leaving 15 bases between. Germline V gene sequence: CDR1 MNHEY, CDR2 SVGEGT. The CDR3 runs 14 residues.

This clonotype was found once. CDR3: CAWKEVVSTDTQYF. The CDR3 nucleotides are TGTGCCTGGAAGGAAGTGGTTAGCACAGATACGCAGTATTTT. V and J are TRBV30 and TRBJ2-3; D is uncertain. This CDR3 region has 14 residues. Germline CDR1 is GTSNPN and CDR2 is SVGIG (reference sequence). The V gene lost 4 bases and the J gene lost 0 bases, with 11 bases spanning the gap.

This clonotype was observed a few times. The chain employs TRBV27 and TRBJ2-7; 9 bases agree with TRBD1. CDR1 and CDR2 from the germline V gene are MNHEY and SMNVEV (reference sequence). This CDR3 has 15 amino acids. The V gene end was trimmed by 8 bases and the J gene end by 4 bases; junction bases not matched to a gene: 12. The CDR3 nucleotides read TGTGCCAGCGAACCCGGGACAGGGATGGGGTACGAGCAGTACTTC. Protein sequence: CASEPGTGMGYEQYF.

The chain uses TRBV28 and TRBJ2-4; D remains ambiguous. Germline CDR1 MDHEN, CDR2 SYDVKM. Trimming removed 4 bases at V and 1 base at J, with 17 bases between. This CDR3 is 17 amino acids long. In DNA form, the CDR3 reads TGTGCCAGCAGTTCCCCCTCGGGCCTGGTTGCCAAAAACATTCAGTACTTC. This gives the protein CASSSPSGLVAKNIQYF.

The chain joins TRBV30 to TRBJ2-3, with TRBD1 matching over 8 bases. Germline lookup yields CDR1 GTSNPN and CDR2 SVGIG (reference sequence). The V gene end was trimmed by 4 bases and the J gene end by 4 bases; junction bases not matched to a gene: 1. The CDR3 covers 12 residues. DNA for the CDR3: TGTGCCTGGACAGGGGGCGCAGATACGCAGTATTTT. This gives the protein CAWTGGADTQYF. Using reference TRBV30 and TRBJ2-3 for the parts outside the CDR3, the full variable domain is SQTIHQWPATLVQPVGSPLSLECTVEGTSNPNLYWYRQAAGRGLQLLFYSVGIGQISSEVPQNLSASRPQDRQFILSSKKLLLSDSGFYLCAWTGGADTQYFGPGTRLTVL.

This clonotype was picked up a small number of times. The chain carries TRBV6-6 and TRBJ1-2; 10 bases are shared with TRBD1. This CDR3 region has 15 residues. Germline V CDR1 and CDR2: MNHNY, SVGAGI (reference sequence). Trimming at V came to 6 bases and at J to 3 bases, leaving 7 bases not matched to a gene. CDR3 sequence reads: CASRPGTGDHYGYTF. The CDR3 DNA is TGTGCCAGCAGACCCGGGACAGGGGACCACTATGGCTACACCTTC.

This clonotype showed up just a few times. The CDR3 region is CASSYSGTTNTGELFF. CDR3 bases: TGCGCCAGCAGCTACTCCGGGACTACGAACACCGGGGAGCTGTTTTTT. This chain connects TRBV5-1 to TRBJ2-2; 7 bases align to TRBD2. This CDR3 is built from 16 residues. Germline V CDR1 and CDR2: SGHRS, YFSETQ. V was clipped by 3 bases and J by 0 bases; unmatched bases: 5.

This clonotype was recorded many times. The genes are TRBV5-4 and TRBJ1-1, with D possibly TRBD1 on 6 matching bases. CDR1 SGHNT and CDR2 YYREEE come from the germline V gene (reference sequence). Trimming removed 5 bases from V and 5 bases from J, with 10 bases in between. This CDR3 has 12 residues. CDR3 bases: TGTGCCAGCAGATCCGGACAGACTGAAGCTTTCTTT. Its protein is CASRSGQTEAFF.

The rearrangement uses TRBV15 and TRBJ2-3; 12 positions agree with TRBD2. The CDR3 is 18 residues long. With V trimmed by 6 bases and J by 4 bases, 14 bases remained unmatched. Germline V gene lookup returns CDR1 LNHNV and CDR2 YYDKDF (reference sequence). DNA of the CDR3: TGTGCCACCAGGACCTTCCTAGCGGGGGGGCCGGGCGCAGATACGCAGTATTTT. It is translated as CATRTFLAGGPGADTQYF.

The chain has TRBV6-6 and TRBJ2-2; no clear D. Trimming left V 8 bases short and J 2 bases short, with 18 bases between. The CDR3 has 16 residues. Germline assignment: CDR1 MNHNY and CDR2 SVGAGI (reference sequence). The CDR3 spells CASQSAGQANTGELFF. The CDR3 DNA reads TGTGCCAGCCAGTCGGCCGGGCAAGCAAACACCGGGGAGCTGTTTTTT.

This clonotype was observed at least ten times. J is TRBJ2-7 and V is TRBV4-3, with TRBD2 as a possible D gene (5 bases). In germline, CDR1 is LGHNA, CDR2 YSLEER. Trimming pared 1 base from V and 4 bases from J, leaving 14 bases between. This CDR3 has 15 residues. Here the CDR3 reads CASSQGAASAYEQYF. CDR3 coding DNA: TGCGCCAGCAGCCAAGGAGCGGCCAGCGCGTACGAGCAGTACTTC.

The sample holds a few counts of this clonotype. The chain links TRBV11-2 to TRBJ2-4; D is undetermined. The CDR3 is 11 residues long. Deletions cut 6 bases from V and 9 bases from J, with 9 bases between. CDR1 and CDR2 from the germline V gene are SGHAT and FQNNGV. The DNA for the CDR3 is TGTGCCAGCAGTTACTATAGCATTCAGTACTTC. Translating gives CASSYYSIQYF.

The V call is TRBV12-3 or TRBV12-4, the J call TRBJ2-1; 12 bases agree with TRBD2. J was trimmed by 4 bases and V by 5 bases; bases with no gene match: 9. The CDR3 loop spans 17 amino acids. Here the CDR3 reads CASSPPSGGAGYNEQFF. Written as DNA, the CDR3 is TGTGCCAGCAGTCCGCCTAGCGGGGGGGCTGGGTACAATGAGCAGTTCTTC.

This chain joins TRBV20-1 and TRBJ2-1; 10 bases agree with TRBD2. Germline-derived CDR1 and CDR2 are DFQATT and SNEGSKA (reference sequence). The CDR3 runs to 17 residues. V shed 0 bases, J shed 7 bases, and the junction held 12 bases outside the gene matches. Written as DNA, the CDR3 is TGCAGTGCTAGAGATCCCTGGCTAGCGGGGGAAGAAAATGAGCAGTTCTTC. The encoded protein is CSARDPWLAGEENEQFF.

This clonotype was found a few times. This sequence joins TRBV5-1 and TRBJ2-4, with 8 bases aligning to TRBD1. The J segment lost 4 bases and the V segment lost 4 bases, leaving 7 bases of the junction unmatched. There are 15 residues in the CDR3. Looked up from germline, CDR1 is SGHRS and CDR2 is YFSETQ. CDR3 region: CASSLPDRGKNIQYF. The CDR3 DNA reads TGCGCCAGCAGCCTTCCTGACAGGGGAAAAAACATTCAGTACTTC.

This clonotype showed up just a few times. CDR3 DNA: TGTGCCAGCAGCTTGTGGGGAGAGGATACGCAGTATTTT. The encoded protein is CASSLWGEDTQYF. The chain couples TRBV7-9 to TRBJ2-3; TRBD2 might be the D (5 bases). V lost 3 bases to trimming and J lost 6 bases, with 10 bases between them. Looked up from germline, CDR1 is SEHNR and CDR2 is FQNEAQ (reference sequence). This CDR3 comprises 13 residues.

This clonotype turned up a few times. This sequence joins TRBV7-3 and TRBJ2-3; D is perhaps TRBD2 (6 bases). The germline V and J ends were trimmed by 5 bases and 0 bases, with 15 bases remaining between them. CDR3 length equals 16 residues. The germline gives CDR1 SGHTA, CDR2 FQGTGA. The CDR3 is CASSLAPGVSTDTQYF. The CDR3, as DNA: TGTGCCAGCAGCCTTGCGCCGGGGGTGAGCACAGATACGCAGTATTTT. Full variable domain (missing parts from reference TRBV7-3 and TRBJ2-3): GAGVSQTPSNKVTEKGKYVELRCDPISGHTALYWYRQSLGQGPEFLIYFQGTGAADDSGLPNDRFFAVRPEGSVSTLKIQRTERGDSAVYLCASSLAPGVSTDTQYFGPGTRLTVL.

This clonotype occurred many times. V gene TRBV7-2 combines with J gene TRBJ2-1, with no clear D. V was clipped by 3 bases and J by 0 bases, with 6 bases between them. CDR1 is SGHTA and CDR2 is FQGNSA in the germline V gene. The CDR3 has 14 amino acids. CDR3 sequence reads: CASSFKSSYNEQFF. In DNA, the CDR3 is TGTGCCAGCAGCTTTAAGAGCTCCTACAATGAGCAGTTCTTC.

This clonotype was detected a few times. CDR3 in amino acids: CASSLPRLGGGGEQYF. CDR3 in DNA: TGCGCCAGCAGCTTGCCCCGACTCGGCGGGGGGGGCGAGCAGTACTTC. The J gene is TRBJ2-7, the V gene TRBV5-1; 9 bases line up with TRBD2. The CDR3 runs 16 residues. V was pared by 1 base and J by 6 bases, with 11 bases of the junction left unmatched. Germline V gene sequence: CDR1 SGHRS, CDR2 YFSETQ.

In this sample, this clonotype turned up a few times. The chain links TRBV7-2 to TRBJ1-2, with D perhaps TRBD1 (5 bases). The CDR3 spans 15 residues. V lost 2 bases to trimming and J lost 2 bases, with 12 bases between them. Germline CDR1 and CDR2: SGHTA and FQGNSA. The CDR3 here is CASSLLQGLNYGYTF. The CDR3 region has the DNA TGTGCCAGCAGCTTATTGCAGGGCTTGAACTATGGCTACACCTTC.

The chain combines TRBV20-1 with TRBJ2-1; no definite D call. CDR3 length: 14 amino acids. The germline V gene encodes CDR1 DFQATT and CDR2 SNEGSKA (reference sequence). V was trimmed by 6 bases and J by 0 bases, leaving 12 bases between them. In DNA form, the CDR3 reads TGCAGTGCGACCGAACTAAGCTCCTACAATGAGCAGTTCTTC. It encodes CSATELSSYNEQFF.

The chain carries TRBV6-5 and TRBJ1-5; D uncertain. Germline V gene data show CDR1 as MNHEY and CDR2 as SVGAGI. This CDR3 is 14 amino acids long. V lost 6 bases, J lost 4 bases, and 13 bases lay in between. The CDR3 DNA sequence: TGTGCCAGCAGCCCCAGGCCCGGGAATCAGCCCCAGCATTTT. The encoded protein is CASSPRPGNQPQHF.